The TCR beta chain under discussion was sequenced for a study of shared clonotypes between healthy human individuals (dated by TCRdb to about 2020). Concerning the study at large: The cohort comprised two women and three men aged 18 to 49 years. For each donor, three plates each were used for CD4 naive and CD4 memory, two plates were used for CD8 naive, and one plate was used for CD8 memory. To estimate repertoire size and how much clonotypes are shared between individuals, the study performed deep sequencing of blood TCR repertoires from five healthy adults. To increase sequencing depth and limit assay-specific biases, different laboratories used diverse techniques to prepare libraries and sequence TCR repertoires. Each donor's leukapheresis produced roughly between roughly 0.85 and 9.5 billion PBMCs. Beyond this particular receptor, the publication reports: Incomplete sequencing was indicated by rarefaction of sorted-subset datasets, despite the large sequencing depth. Naive subsets generally had larger estimated clonotype richness than memory subsets. Compared with non-shared clonotypes, clonotypes shared by all four sorted-subset donors had higher generation probabilities. Based on pairwise subsampling, the degree of clonotype sharing among donors was expected to be affected by sequencing depth. Because the study included a small number of donors, the genetic and exposure-history diversity represented was limited. Only blood was sampled, and tissue TCR repertoires likely differ from those in blood. When a handful of donors were compared, the shared fraction of clonotypes was 5% to 6.5% for naive CD4, around 4% for naive CD8, 2.3% for memory CD4, and approximately 0.4% for memory CD8.

Details on this clone: No antigen is known for it. Per-nucleotide qualities are absent, and no much larger clonotype sits a single base away.

Healthy HIV-negative adults with no recently reported acute infections or vaccinations were included as donors. Every donor was a Caucasian adult residing in Nashville, Tennessee, USA. CD4+ T cells were enriched through magnetic negative selection, after which naive cells were positively selected on CD45RA and the remaining negative fraction served as the memory subset. Blood was collected by leukapheresis, and PBMCs were isolated by Ficoll-Histopaque density gradient centrifugation and then cryopreserved in liquid nitrogen vapor phase. Analytical flow cytometry was used to check the purity and quantity of every magnetically sorted T cell population. Each sorted fraction had its genomic DNA isolated and then quantified by UV absorbance on a Nanodrop 2000c. Using the deep immunoSEQ assay, multiplex PCR amplified TCR CDR3 regions from genomic DNA. Genomic DNA extracted from each cell subset was distributed evenly over all wells of several immunoSEQ 96-well plates, and each plate served as one replicate. Each replicate PCR for sorted subsets received roughly 0.2 ug genomic DNA, equal to tens of thousands of T cell genomes. Purified libraries were quantified with a Qubit 3.0 fluorometer, sized on a Bioanalyzer 2100, and re-quantified with the KAPA Library Quantification kit. Each immunoSEQ 96-well plate was sequenced on its own single-read 150-cycle Illumina NextSeq 550 flow cell. The study's processing was this. Because only junctional sequences without quality scores were contained in the immunoSEQ output, filtering matching that applied to full-length reads could not be performed. To assign V/J genes and CDR3, sequences were annotated using PyIR, a Python wrapper for IgBLAST v1.9, with IMGT germline references. Reads were filtered out if the reads had weak V/J assignments (E-value above 1e-6), no CDR3, stop codons, out-of-frame junctions, or ambiguous translated residues. A V3J clonotype was defined by an identical inferred V gene, J gene, and CDR3 amino acid sequence. To compute the percentage overlap between repertoires, the number of shared unique clonotypes was divided by the size of the smaller repertoire. RTK rarefaction, the Chao1 estimator, and Recon v2.1 estimates of unobserved clonotypes were used to assess repertoire richness. OLGA was used to compute generation probabilities for all TCRbeta clonotypes that the gDNA method yielded from a few donors. TCRdb re-hosts the immuneACCESS table, in-frame sequences only. Its copies lack some clones; in the studies checked, an unresolved V gene accounts for under half of them, and the cause for the rest is not known. From that table come the V and J calls and clone size; the DNA was used to work out D and trimming. A total of 550,000 to 850,000 clones appear in this sample, 72% of them only once. Of the sample, under 2% is held by the ten largest clones.

From its cysteine to its phenylalanine, the CDR3 spans 12 amino acids. The retained sequence is limited to the CDR3, 36 bases, with the frame set at the first base. From the germline V gene, CDR1 is KGHSH and CDR2 is LQKENI. The germline V and J ends show losses of 4 bases and 12 bases respectively, and no gene match explains 8 bases of the junction. This TCR came from a woman aged 30 to 39 in good health. The sample taken for sequencing was memory CD4+ T cells sorted from blood. The label giving this sample's cell subset or site can be read as: CD45RA-negative fraction. The V gene is TRBV18 and the J gene is TRBJ1-1, with 7 junctional bases fitting TRBD1. For the CDR3, the sequence is CASSQGQEGPFF. In nucleotides, the sequence is TGTGCCAGCTCACAAGGACAGGAGGGACCTTTCTTT.